Following are 28 T cell receptor beta chains from one sample sequenced in a study of beta chain features in type 1 diabetes. Sequenced material consisted of expressed TCRB transcripts (all of the isolated RNA was reverse transcribed). Method: immunoSEQ multiplex PCR; TCRdb's copy keeps in-frame clones and lacks some. The profile shows about 320,000 clones, 12% to 15% of them singletons. The sample taken for sequencing was central memory CD4+ T cells from blood. The origin of the receptors is a man aged 30 to 39 in good health.

The chain couples TRBV5-8 to TRBJ2-2; D is possibly TRBD1 (6 bases). This CDR3 spans 13 amino acids. The germline CDR1 and CDR2 sequences are SGHTS and YDEGEE. V was cut by 6 bases and J by 7 bases, with 13 bases left in between. CDR3 DNA: TGTGCCAGCACTCTCCACAGGGACGGGGAGCTGTTTTTT. Translation gives CASTLHRDGELFF.

This chain links TRBV6-1 with TRBJ2-1; TRBD2 is a possible D gene (5 bases). This CDR3 is built from 11 residues. The V end was cut by 7 bases, the J end by 10 bases, with 11 bases between. The germline V gene has CDR1 MNHNS and CDR2 SASEGT. The CDR3 loop is CASTRSGEQFF. The DNA for the CDR3 is TGTGCCAGCACCCGGAGCGGCGAGCAGTTCTTC.

The genes are TRBV27 and TRBJ1-5, with D possibly TRBD1 on 6 matching bases. The ends were cut back, 5 bases at V and 5 bases at J, with 22 bases in the middle. Germline loops: CDR1 MNHEY, CDR2 SMNVEV (reference sequence). CDR3 length: 17 amino acids. CDR3 sequence (DNA): TGTGCCAGCAGTACCTCTATGACAGGCCCTCAATATCAGCCCCAGCATTTT. The encoded protein is CASSTSMTGPQYQPQHF.

This clone has just a few counts. The J gene is TRBJ2-3, the V gene TRBV7-9, with 8 bases fitting TRBD1. The V gene end was trimmed by 5 bases and the J gene end by 1 base; junction bases not matched to a gene: 8. Germline V gene data show CDR1 as SEHNR and CDR2 as FQNEAQ (reference sequence). The CDR3 spans 16 residues. In nucleotides, the CDR3 is TGTGCCAGCAGCGCACAGGGGGGCGAGGGCACAGATACGCAGTATTTT. As protein: CASSAQGGEGTDTQYF.

This clone was counted only a few times. The rearrangement uses TRBV14 and TRBJ2-7, with 7 bases fitting TRBD1. V was pared by 3 bases and J by 3 bases, with 8 bases of the junction left unmatched. The CDR3 is 15 amino acids. CDR1 and CDR2 (germline): SGHDN, FVKESK. CDR3 protein: CASSHRDREFYEQYF. DNA for the CDR3: TGTGCCAGCAGCCACCGGGACAGAGAATTCTACGAGCAGTACTTC.

The V call is TRBV15, the J call TRBJ1-4; D gene ambiguous. With 3 bases removed from V and 8 bases from J, the gap between germline ends came to 10 bases. The CDR3 extends over 13 amino acids. The V gene's germline CDR1 is LNHNV and CDR2 YYDKDF (reference sequence). The CDR3 coding sequence is TGTGCCACCAGCAGGGATATAGACGAAAAACTGTTTTTT. This gives the protein CATSRDIDEKLFF. Variable domain in full (rest from reference TRBV15 and TRBJ1-4): DAMVIQNPRYQVTQFGKPVTLSCSQTLNHNVMYWYQQKSSQAPKLLFHYYDKDFNNEADTPDNFQSRRPNTSFCFLDIRSPGLGDTAMYLCATSRDIDEKLFFGSGTQLSVL.

This clone has just a few counts. This sequence joins TRBV11-2 and TRBJ1-2; 9 nucleotides match TRBD1. From germline, CDR1 is SGHAT and CDR2 FQNNGV. This CDR3 contains 15 residues. V lost 1 base to trimming and J lost 7 bases; unmatched junction nucleotides: 7. CDR3 bases: TGTGCCAGCAGCTTAGCTCTACAGGGGGCCGGTGGCTACACCTTC. It codes for CASSLALQGAGGYTF.

This clone was seen only a few times. V usage is TRBV27 and J usage is TRBJ2-6; maybe TRBD1 (6 bases). This CDR3 has 18 residues. Germline V CDR1 and CDR2: MNHEY, SMNVEV (reference sequence). Deletions cut 3 bases from V and 0 bases from J, with 15 bases between. DNA of the CDR3: TGTGCCAGCAGTTTCCGGACAGATTATTCCTCTGGGGCCAACGTCCTGACTTTC. It encodes CASSFRTDYSSGANVLTF.

This clone turned up a few times. A single base separates this from a much larger clone, so it may be a read error. V is TRBV7-6 and J is TRBJ2-3; D unclear. Germline CDR1 and CDR2: SGHVS and FNYEAQ. The V end lost 2 bases, the J end lost 1 base, and 4 bases lay between the germline ends. The CDR3 length is 13 residues. The CDR3 nucleotides are TGTGCCAGCAGCTTACTTCGCACAGATACGCAGTATTTT. It specifies CASSLLRTDTQYF.

The chain employs TRBV11-2 and TRBJ2-3, with TRBD2 matching 11 bases. This CDR3 comprises 19 residues. V dropped 3 bases and J dropped 5; count of bases not matched to a gene: 16. Germline V gene data show CDR1 as SGHAT and CDR2 as FQNNGV. The chain's CDR3 is CASSFLGYSGGAGEDTQYF. The CDR3 DNA reads TGTGCCAGCAGCTTCCTGGGTTATAGCGGGGGGGCAGGGGAAGATACGCAGTATTTT.

J is TRBJ2-5 and V is TRBV4-3, with D possibly being TRBD2 (7 bases). The CDR3 spans 16 residues. CDR1 is LGHNA, CDR2 YSLEER, per germline. Trimming removed 5 bases from V and 5 bases from J, with 21 bases in between. This CDR3 is CASSRGGRLRMETQYF. Here the CDR3 DNA reads TGCGCCAGCAGCAGGGGGGGGCGTCTAAGGATGGAGACCCAGTACTTC.

The rearrangement links TRBV6-1 to TRBJ2-1; D gene unclear. The V gene's germline CDR1 is MNHNS and CDR2 SASEGT. V lost 5 bases and J lost 0, with 8 bases in between. There are 14 residues in the CDR3. CDR3 sequence reads: CASSSSRSYNEQFF. Written as DNA, the CDR3 is TGTGCCAGCAGTTCCAGCCGCTCCTACAATGAGCAGTTCTTC.

This clone was seen many times. The rearrangement links TRBV23-1 to TRBJ2-2; D is uncertain. TRBV23-1 falls under the ORF class, with uncertain function. CDR3 length equals 14 residues. V lost 3 bases and J 7 bases, leaving 12 bases between the germline ends. CDR3 protein: CASSHSRGLGELFF. For the CDR3, the DNA is TGCGCCAGCAGTCACTCTCGCGGTCTCGGGGAGCTGTTTTTT.

The chain couples TRBV2 to TRBJ2-5, with 9 nucleotides matching TRBD2. CDR1 SNHLY and CDR2 FYNNEI come from the germline V gene. The V and J ends lost 2 bases and 9 bases, in that order; junction bases with no gene match: 13. The CDR3 contains 16 residues. The CDR3 is CASSELMGGGALAQYF. The CDR3 DNA is TGTGCCAGCAGTGAATTGATGGGCGGGGGGGCCCTGGCCCAGTACTTC. Supplemented by reference TRBV2 and TRBJ2-5, the full variable domain reads EPEVTQTPSHQVTQMGQEVILRCVPISNHLYFYWYRQILGQKVEFLVSFYNNEISEKSEIFDDQFSVERPDGSNFTLKIRSTKLEDSAMYFCASSELMGGGALAQYFGPGTRLLVL.

This chain links TRBV30 with TRBJ1-2, with D uncertain. The ends were cut back, 2 bases at V and 8 bases at J, with 6 bases in the middle. The CDR3 has 10 residues. Per the germline V gene, CDR1 is GTSNPN and CDR2 is SVGIG (reference sequence). The chain's CDR3 is CAWSNIGYTF. In nucleotides, the CDR3 is TGTGCCTGGAGTAATATAGGCTACACCTTC.

The chain combines TRBV27 with TRBJ1-6; D not certain. CDR3 length equals 14 residues. CDR1 and CDR2 (germline): MNHEY, SMNVEV (reference sequence). Trimming took 3 bases from V and 8 from J, leaving 11 bases between them. CDR3 DNA: TGTGCCAGCAGTTTTGGGAGATCAGATTCACCCCTCCACTTT. It encodes CASSFGRSDSPLHF.

In its sample, this clone was seen a few times. Other DNA sequences of this sample code for an identical CDR3. J is TRBJ2-5 and V is TRBV30; D gene unclear. V lost 0 bases and J 4 bases, leaving 9 bases between the germline ends. This CDR3 has 13 amino acids. Germline V CDR1 and CDR2: GTSNPN, SVGIG (reference sequence). The CDR3 nucleotides read TGTGCCTGGAGTGTACGGCCAGGAGAGACCCAGTACTTC. Its translation is CAWSVRPGETQYF.

The chain recombines TRBV30 with TRBJ1-5; D might be TRBD1 (6 bases). The germline V and J ends were trimmed by 3 bases and 1 base, with 16 bases remaining between them. This CDR3 spans 16 amino acids. The germline CDR1 and CDR2 sequences are GTSNPN and SVGIG (reference sequence). CDR3: CAWSGGADFSNQPQHF. The DNA for the CDR3 is TGTGCCTGGAGCGGGGGGGCCGATTTCAGCAATCAGCCCCAGCATTTT.

This clone was found a few times. The chain employs TRBV5-1 and TRBJ1-2; no definite D call. The CDR3 has 13 amino acids. Germline lookup yields CDR1 SGHRS and CDR2 YFSETQ. Trimming pared 3 bases from V and 7 bases from J, leaving 13 bases between. CDR3 nucleotide sequence: TGCGCCAGCAGCTCCGCCCCCGGTGGTGGCTACACCTTC. It translates to CASSSAPGGGYTF.

The chain is built from TRBV11-2 and TRBJ2-7, with a possible D match to TRBD1 (7 bases). The CDR3 consists of 15 residues. The germline V gene has CDR1 SGHAT and CDR2 FQNNGV. Trimming removed 6 bases from V and 4 bases from J, with 19 bases in between. The CDR3 sequence is CASRTDREASYEQYF. The CDR3 nucleotides are TGTGCCAGCAGGACCGACAGGGAGGCCTCGTACGAGCAGTACTTC.

The chain is built from TRBV2 and TRBJ1-5; D remains ambiguous. The CDR3 has 12 amino acids. Germline V CDR1 and CDR2: SNHLY, FYNNEI. The V gene lost 1 base and the J gene lost 9 bases, with 7 bases spanning the gap. The chain's CDR3 is CASSEDAGPQHF. CDR3 sequence (DNA): TGTGCCAGCAGTGAAGACGCGGGGCCCCAGCATTTT. Together with reference TRBV2 and TRBJ1-5, the CDR3 gives the full variable domain: EPEVTQTPSHQVTQMGQEVILRCVPISNHLYFYWYRQILGQKVEFLVSFYNNEISEKSEIFDDQFSVERPDGSNFTLKIRSTKLEDSAMYFCASSEDAGPQHFGDGTRLSIL.

The genes are TRBV7-2 and TRBJ1-3, with D possibly being TRBD1 (5 bases). The CDR3 has 16 residues. Trimming took 5 bases from V and 0 from J, leaving 14 bases between them. The germline V gene has CDR1 SGHTA and CDR2 FQGNSA. The CDR3, as DNA: TGTGCCAGCAGCGCCGGGACGGCCATCTCTGGAAACACCATATATTTT. Protein product: CASSAGTAISGNTIYF.

The chain employs TRBV18 and TRBJ2-5; no reliable D call. Germline CDR1 reads KGHSH; CDR2 reads LQKENI. CDR3 length: 14 residues. The germline V and J ends were trimmed by 3 bases and 9 bases, with 17 bases remaining between them. CDR3 DNA: TGTGCCAGCTCACCCACAAAGTCAGGAAGGGCCCAGTACTTC. Translated, it gives CASSPTKSGRAQYF.

Note on this clone: A read error may be the cause here, since a much bigger clone is one base away. Other DNA sequences in this specimen translate into the identical CDR3. The chain recombines TRBV5-4 with TRBJ2-5; D gene ambiguous. The V gene's germline CDR1 is SGHNT and CDR2 YYREEE (reference sequence). Trimming left V 4 bases short and J 4 bases short, with 14 bases between. The CDR3 is 14 residues long. CDR3 in DNA: TGTGCCAGCAGCCACACCCCGACCGGAGAGACCCAGTACTTC. As protein: CASSHTPTGETQYF.

There are a few counts of this clone. The chain employs TRBV7-9 and TRBJ2-7, with D unresolved. There are 15 residues in the CDR3. Germline V CDR1 and CDR2: SEHNR, FQNEAQ (reference sequence). Trimming cost V 2 bases and J 6 bases, with 17 bases left between them. The CDR3 loop is CASSLSGGVLVEQYF. CDR3 DNA sequence: TGTGCCAGCAGCTTATCGGGTGGGGTTCTAGTCGAGCAGTACTTC.

V is TRBV2 and J is TRBJ2-5, with D possibly TRBD1 on 7 matching bases. This CDR3 comprises 14 residues. The V end lost 6 bases, the J end lost 5 bases, and 16 bases lay between the germline ends. Germline V gene sequence: CDR1 SNHLY, CDR2 FYNNEI. CDR3 nucleotide sequence: TGTGCCAGCAGACAGGGGCTAGGGAGGGAGACCCAGTACTTC. Encoded protein: CASRQGLGRETQYF.

This chain connects TRBV28 to TRBJ1-5; D is undetermined. The CDR3 consists of 13 residues. V was trimmed by 3 bases and J by 5 bases, leaving 8 bases between them. CDR1 MDHEN and CDR2 SYDVKM come from the germline V gene. CDR3 sequence: CASSLGDHQPQHF. CDR3 nucleotide sequence: TGTGCCAGCAGTTTGGGCGATCATCAGCCCCAGCATTTT. Drawing the rest from reference TRBV28 and TRBJ1-5, the complete variable domain is DVKVTQSSRYLVKRTGEKVFLECVQDMDHENMFWYRQDPGLGLRLIYFSYDVKMKEKGDIPEGYSVSREKKERFSLILESASTNQTSMYLCASSLGDHQPQHFGDGTRLSIL.

The chain joins TRBV29-1 to TRBJ2-1, with 9 nucleotides matching TRBD2. Germline values: CDR1 SQVTM, CDR2 ANQGSEA. This CDR3 has 17 amino acids. V trimming: 7 bases; J trimming: 1 base; junction bases outside the gene matches: 14. The CDR3 DNA is TGCAGCGCGGAGGGTAGCGGGAGCGAGAGGTCCTACAATGAGCAGTTCTTC. It is translated as CSAEGSGSERSYNEQFF.